These 9 T cell receptor beta chains originate from one sample sequenced in a study of blood T cells in healthy people across ages. Combining a sample-barcoded 5' primer with a J-beta primer mix, a second PCR ran for roughly 7 to 11 cycles. TCRdb re-called the 5' RACE reads with MiXCR, one entry per CDR3 protein. The sample has roughly 550,000 distinct CDR3 sequences, about 25% seen once. The same data also went into a second study, on T cells of mothers and their children.

The sequenced sample consisted of blood. The receptor set was obtained from a boy younger than 18 in good health.

V and J are TRBV2 and TRBJ2-5; 7 nucleotides agree with TRBD2. Germline values: CDR1 SNHLY, CDR2 FYNNEI. J lost 2 bases, V lost 3 bases, and 3 bases had no gene match. The CDR3 length is 14 residues. The DNA for the CDR3 is TGTGCCAGCAGTGACGAAGCGGGGCAAGAGACCCAGTACTTC. It specifies CASSDEAGQETQYF.

The chain recombines TRBV7-6 with TRBJ2-1, with 7 bases matching TRBD1. V lost 4 bases to trimming and J lost 6 bases; unmatched junction nucleotides: 3. Germline CDR1 reads SGHVS; CDR2 reads FNYEAQ. This CDR3 region has 13 residues. CDR3 protein: CASSYGQANEQFF. CDR3 DNA: TGTGCCAGCAGCTACGGACAGGCCAATGAGCAGTTCTTC.

CDR3 bases: TGTGCCAGCGAGGATGAAAAACTGTTTTTT. Its translation is CASEDEKLFF. The chain joins TRBV25-1 to TRBJ1-4, with unresolved D. Per germline, CDR1 MGHDK and CDR2 SYGVNS. V was clipped by 8 bases and J by 6 bases, with 4 bases between them. The CDR3 consists of 10 residues.

This chain joins TRBV7-8 and TRBJ1-4, with D possibly matching TRBD1 (6 bases). The CDR3 is made up of 15 amino acids. Germline assignment: CDR1 SGHVS and CDR2 FQNEAQ. The V end was cut by 2 bases, the J end by 6 bases, with 13 bases between. CDR3 nucleotide sequence: TGTGCCAGCAGCTTATTTCTGGGGGCAGATGAAAAACTGTTTTTT. Encoded protein: CASSLFLGADEKLFF. The full variable domain, in which reference TRBV7-8 and TRBJ1-4 provide the parts outside the CDR3, is GAGVSQSPRYKVAKRGQDVALRCDPISGHVSLFWYQQALGQGPEFLTYFQNEAQLDKSGLPSDRFFAERPEGSVSTLKIQRTQQEDSAVYLCASSLFLGADEKLFFGSGTQLSVL.

This clonotype has just a few counts. The chain joins TRBV29-1 to TRBJ2-5; D might be TRBD1 (6 bases). Deletions cut 1 base from V and 3 bases from J, with 12 bases between. CDR1 SQVTM and CDR2 ANQGSEA come from the germline V gene. The CDR3 runs 14 residues. The CDR3 loop reads CSVEGVQGKETQYF. The CDR3 coding sequence is TGCAGCGTTGAAGGGGTCCAGGGGAAAGAGACCCAGTACTTC.

The chain carries TRBV29-1 and TRBJ1-1; 10 bases map to TRBD1. The CDR3 is made up of 14 amino acids. Germline CDR1 reads SQVTM; CDR2 reads ANQGSEA. V was pared by 6 bases and J by 3 bases, with 7 bases of the junction left unmatched. In DNA form, the CDR3 reads TGCAGCGTGGGGGACAGGGGAGGGGACACTGAAGCTTTCTTT. Residues: CSVGDRGGDTEAFF. Full variable domain (rest looked up from reference TRBV29-1 and TRBJ1-1): SAVISQKPSRDICQRGTSLTIQCQVDSQVTMMFWYRQQPGQSLTLIATANQGSEATYESGFVIDKFPISRPNLTFSTLTVSNMSPEDSSIYLCSVGDRGGDTEAFFGQGTRLTVV.

V and J are TRBV29-1 and TRBJ2-2; D unclear. CDR3 size: 14 residues. Trimming took 5 bases from V and 0 from J, leaving 10 bases between them. Germline CDR1 is SQVTM and CDR2 is ANQGSEA. The CDR3 loop reads CSVLGHANTGELFF. The CDR3 coding sequence is TGCAGCGTTCTAGGCCACGCGAACACCGGGGAGCTGTTTTTT.

As for this clonotype: The CDR3 ends on some other residue instead of the conserved phenylalanine or tryptophan, so this is likely a read error. The rearrangement links TRBV9 to TRBJ2-5, with D unresolved. The J call may be incorrect, as the DNA end agrees better with TRBJ2-7. The CDR3 has 13 residues. Germline assignment: CDR1 SGDLS and CDR2 YYNGEE. The CDR3 here is CASSVGSSYEQYL. CDR3 sequence (DNA): TGTGCCAGCAGCGTAGGGAGCTCCTACGAGCAGTACCTC.

The chain uses TRBV9 and TRBJ1-4; the match to TRBD1 covers 10 bases. This CDR3 comprises 15 residues. Germline V gives CDR1 SGDLS, CDR2 YYNGEE. V trimming: 4 bases; J trimming: 7 bases; junction bases outside the gene matches: 7. The CDR3 sequence is CASSKPGTGAEKLFF. The CDR3 DNA reads TGTGCCAGCAGCAAGCCCGGGACAGGGGCTGAAAAACTGTTTTTT.